The text below deals with one T cell receptor beta chain. This specimen comes from a study of shared clonotypes between healthy human individuals. CDR1 is MDHEN, CDR2 SYDVKM, per germline. This CDR3 contains 13 residues. Source study methods: ImmunoSEQ junction-only sequences lacked quality scores, so their filtering differed. The table came from immunoSEQ multiplex PCR; TCRdb's copy has only in-frame clones and leaves some out. D and trimming come from the DNA, and the V and J calls and clone size come from that table. The sample shows approximately 82,000 clones, about 65% of them seen only once. The clonotype originates from a man aged 25 to 40 in good health. The chain has TRBV28 and TRBJ2-5, with TRBD1 matching 7 bases. The tail of the sequence fits TRBJ2-7 better, so the J call may be wrong. Sequenced material: memory CD8+ T cells sorted from blood. Subset defined: CD45RO+ cells pooled with CCR7-negative TemRA cells. In DNA form, the CDR3 reads TGTGCCAGCAGTTCCGGGACAGACTACGAGCAGTACTTC. This translates into CASSSGTDYEQYF.